These 27 T cell receptor beta chains originate from one sample sequenced in a study of spatial heterogeneity in lung cancer (dated 2019 in TCRdb). The sample's time point, from its label and the paper: sample taken at primary tumor resection. TCR sequencing used whole RNA extracted from tumor and nontumor lung tissue, or from cryopreserved PBMC samples, without cell sorting. To prepare the library, 5' RACE was applied. The sequencer listed for this sample is NextSeq 500. TCRdb itself trimmed the public reads at Q25 with fastp, ran MiXCR and retained productive beta chains. Records with the same CDR3 protein are collapsed into one entry carrying the most frequent genes and DNA. In this sample the table shows roughly 5,100 distinct CDR3 sequences, 30% to 40% of which occur a single time. Jointly, the top ten make up roughly 4% of the sample. Material: PBMCs, obtained at surgery. These receptors were collected from a female donor with early-stage non-small cell lung cancer.

This clonotype was found a few times. This beta chain represents an off-target read in a library built for alpha chains; its size is of limited meaning. V is TRBV3-1 and J is TRBJ2-5, with D possibly being TRBD2 (6 bases). Germline CDR1 is LGHDT and CDR2 is YNNKEL (reference sequence). CDR3 length equals 19 residues. V was pared by 0 bases and J by 2 bases, with 22 bases between. For the CDR3, the DNA is TGTGCCAGCAGCCAAGAGGCGTTATCTGAGCTAGCGCCGCAAGAGACCCAGTACTTC. Its translation is CASSQEALSELAPQETQYF.

For this clonotype: Little can be read into the size of this beta chain, an off-target read in a library designed for alpha chains. The rearrangement joins TRBV25-1 to TRBJ2-7, with 10 bases matching TRBD1. Germline CDR1 reads MGHDK; CDR2 reads SYGVNS. The CDR3 extends over 17 amino acids. Trimming at V came to 7 bases and at J to 2 bases, leaving 14 bases not matched to a gene. CDR3 DNA sequence: TGTGCCAGCACCGCTTCTTTGGGACAGGGGACAACCTACGAGCAGTACTTC. The encoded protein is CASTASLGQGTTYEQYF.

With regard to this clonotype: With the library built for alpha chains, this beta chain is off target and its frequency is not meaningful. DNA for the CDR3: TGTGCCAGCAGTCAGGGAGCCGGGGAGCTGTTTTTT. Its translation: CASSQGAGELFF. This rearrangement joins TRBV28 to TRBJ2-2; D might be TRBD1 or TRBD2, each matching 5 bases. Germline CDR1 and CDR2: MDHEN and SYDVKM. The CDR3 is 12 amino acids. The germline V and J ends were trimmed by 5 bases and 6 bases, with 7 bases remaining between them.

As concerns this clonotype: The library was built for alpha chains, so this beta chain is an off-target read and its size means little. This rearrangement joins TRBV9 to TRBJ2-1; D perhaps matches TRBD2 (5 bases). Trimming cost V 1 base and J 3 bases, with 5 bases left between them. CDR1 and CDR2 from the germline V gene are SGDLS and YYNGEE. The CDR3 sequence is 13 residues long. The CDR3 spells CASSVSGYNEQFF. The DNA of the CDR3 is TGTGCCAGCAGCGTAAGCGGCTACAATGAGCAGTTCTTC.

Concerning this clonotype itself: Since the library was made to target alpha chains, this beta chain is a stray read and its abundance is not meaningful. J is TRBJ2-4 and V is TRBV28; D call uncertain. The V gene's germline CDR1 is MDHEN and CDR2 SYDVKM. The CDR3 loop spans 15 amino acids. Trimming pared 3 bases from V and 0 bases from J, leaving 9 bases between. The CDR3 protein is CASSFDRLAKNIQYF. CDR3 in DNA: TGTGCCAGCAGTTTTGATAGACTAGCCAAAAACATTCAGTACTTC.

As to this clonotype: With the library built for alpha chains, this beta chain is off target and its frequency is not meaningful. V usage is TRBV20-1 and J usage is TRBJ2-7; TRBD2 is a possible D gene (5 bases). Trimming cost V 0 bases and J 2 bases, with 8 bases left between them. The germline CDR1 and CDR2 sequences are DFQATT and SNEGSKA (reference sequence). The length of the CDR3 is 13 residues. The CDR3 DNA sequence: TGCAGTGCTAGAGACTACGGGACCTACGAGCAGTACTTC. This gives the protein CSARDYGTYEQYF.

This clonotype was observed a handful of times. A library made for alpha chains picked up this beta chain off target, so its size means little. The genes are TRBV6-2 or TRBV6-3 and TRBJ2-4, with unresolved D. The CDR3 is 13 residues long. V lost 5 bases to trimming and J lost 7 bases, with 12 bases between them. Germline V gene lookup returns CDR1 MNHEY and CDR2 SVGEGT. The DNA of the CDR3 is TGTGCCAGCAGTCCAGAGGCCCGGAACATTCAGTACTTC. This encodes CASSPEARNIQYF.

Points on this clonotype: Within a library made for alpha chains, this beta chain is off target, and its count is uninformative. This CDR3 reads CASSDRGSSYNEQFF. The CDR3, as DNA: TGTGCCAGCAGTGATAGGGGCAGCTCCTACAATGAGCAGTTCTTC. This sequence joins TRBV6-1 and TRBJ2-1; TRBD1 is a possible D gene (5 bases). This CDR3 contains 15 residues. Germline-derived CDR1 and CDR2 are MNHNS and SASEGT. Trimming took 3 bases from V and 0 from J, leaving 9 bases between them.

Worth noting for this clonotype: This beta chain is a stray read from a library made for alpha chains; its abundance is not meaningful. The chain is built from TRBV7-2 and TRBJ2-4; D could derive from TRBD1 or TRBD2 (5 bases each). The CDR3 extends over 16 amino acids. Trimming stripped 2 bases from V and 5 bases from J, with 16 bases between. Germline CDR1 and CDR2: SGHTA and FQGNSA. CDR3 sequence: CASSLRGGSVENIQYF. DNA of the CDR3: TGTGCCAGCAGCTTAAGGGGTGGTAGCGTCGAAAACATTCAGTACTTC. The full variable domain, in which reference TRBV7-2 and TRBJ2-4 provide the parts outside the CDR3, is GAGVSQSPSNKVTEKGKDVELRCDPISGHTALYWYRQSLGQGLEFLIYFQGNSAPDKSGLPSDRFSAERTGGSVSTLTIQRTQQEDSAVYLCASSLRGGSVENIQYFGAGTRLSVL.

Concerning this clonotype itself: This beta chain came through as a stray read in a library set up for alpha chains, and its size says little. This chain joins TRBV5-5 and TRBJ2-3; no firm D call. This CDR3 contains 16 residues. Trimming removed 1 base at V and 4 bases at J, with 16 bases between. Germline values: CDR1 SGHKS, CDR2 YYEKEE (reference sequence). The CDR3, as DNA: TGTGCCAGCAGCTTGATGGGTTTCCGTACCTCAGATACGCAGTATTTT. This encodes CASSLMGFRTSDTQYF.

Details on this clonotype: The library was designed around alpha chains, so this beta chain is a stray read whose abundance carries little weight. This chain joins TRBV24-1 and TRBJ2-2; D is ambiguous. Germline V gene data show CDR1 as KGHDR and CDR2 as SFDVKD. This CDR3 has 15 residues. V lost 0 bases and J lost 1, with 5 bases in between. The CDR3 spells CATSDLRENTGELFF. Here the CDR3 DNA reads TGTGCCACCAGTGATTTGAGGGAGAACACCGGGGAGCTGTTTTTT.

As concerns this clonotype: The size of this beta chain means little, since it is a stray read in a library made for alpha chains. The V call is TRBV4-3, the J call TRBJ2-5; 7 positions agree with TRBD2. Trimming removed 0 bases from V and 4 bases from J; junction bases left unmatched: 8. Germline assignment: CDR1 LGHNA and CDR2 YSLEER. This CDR3 is 16 amino acids long. CDR3 nucleotide sequence: TGCGCCAGCAGCCAAGAAATGGGAGCGGGGTCAGAGACCCAGTACTTC. It encodes CASSQEMGAGSETQYF.

This clonotype has only a few counts. This beta chain is off target for a library built for alpha chains, so its abundance means little. This chain connects TRBV30 to TRBJ2-3; the D gene is possibly TRBD1 (7 bases). Trimming shortened V by 4 bases and J by 5 bases, and 22 bases separated the two germline ends. Germline assignment: CDR1 GTSNPN and CDR2 SVGIG (reference sequence). The CDR3 spans 16 residues. CDR3 in amino acids: CAWKRGPRLVVDTQYF. Here the CDR3 DNA reads TGTGCCTGGAAAAGGGGGCCGCGACTAGTGGTAGATACGCAGTATTTT.

Concerning this clonotype: This beta chain slipped into a library made for alpha chains as a stray read, so its size is not meaningful. DNA for the CDR3: TGTGCCAGCAGCACCAGGATTGGGATAAAGACCGGGGGGGAATCCTACGAGCAGTACTTC. Translating gives CASSTRIGIKTGGESYEQYF. J is TRBJ2-7 and V is TRBV12-3 or TRBV12-4; 8 nucleotides line up with TRBD2. With 6 bases clipped from V and 1 base from J, the junction kept 23 bases outside the gene matches. The CDR3 is 20 residues long.

Comments on this clonotype: The library was prepared for alpha chains; this beta chain is a stray read, so its frequency means little. This chain uses TRBV7-9 with TRBJ2-3; the match to TRBD1 covers 11 bases. The CDR3 runs 14 residues. Germline CDR1 reads SEHNR; CDR2 reads FQNEAQ (reference sequence). The trim removed 4 bases at V and 5 bases at J, leaving 2 bases unmatched. The CDR3 coding sequence is TGTGCCAGCAGCTCGGGACAGGGGGAAGATACGCAGTATTTT. It yields the protein CASSSGQGEDTQYF.

Of note for this clonotype: A library prepared for alpha chains yielded this beta chain as an off-target read; its size is of little meaning. The chain recombines TRBV20-1 with TRBJ2-5; 9 bases match TRBD1. The trim removed 6 bases at V and 1 base at J, leaving 9 bases unmatched. The CDR3 contains 15 residues. Germline V gives CDR1 DFQATT, CDR2 SNEGSKA (reference sequence). CDR3 protein: CSAQPGQGLQETQYF. CDR3 sequence (DNA): TGCAGTGCCCAGCCGGGACAGGGCCTCCAAGAGACCCAGTACTTC.

This clonotype was recorded a few times. Being off target in a library aimed at alpha chains, this beta chain has a size of little meaning. CDR3 region: CASSQDQGFAGLATDTQYF. For the CDR3, the DNA is TGTGCCAGCAGCCAAGATCAAGGCTTTGCGGGACTAGCCACAGATACGCAGTATTTT. The J gene is TRBJ2-3, the V gene TRBV4-2, with 9 bases identical to TRBD2. Germline assignment: CDR1 LGHNA and CDR2 YNFKEQ. The V gene end was trimmed by 0 bases and the J gene end by 2 bases; junction bases not matched to a gene: 12. This CDR3 is built from 19 residues.

As regards this clonotype: This beta chain represents an off-target read in a library built for alpha chains; its size is of limited meaning. The V and J genes are TRBV6-5 and TRBJ2-3; 7 bases are a match to TRBD2. This CDR3 is 13 amino acids long. With V trimmed by 6 bases and J by 4 bases, 4 bases remained unmatched. CDR1 MNHEY and CDR2 SVGAGI come from the germline V gene. This CDR3 is CASSRREADTQYF. DNA of the CDR3: TGTGCCAGCAGCCGCCGGGAGGCAGATACGCAGTATTTT.

Comments on this clonotype: This beta chain came through as a stray read in a library set up for alpha chains, and its size says little. The J gene is TRBJ2-6, the V gene TRBV29-1; D not certain. Trimming pared 5 bases from V and 2 bases from J, leaving 10 bases between. The CDR3 runs 14 residues. Germline assignment: CDR1 SQVTM and CDR2 ANQGSEA. In DNA form, the CDR3 reads TGCAGCGTTATAATGGGTACTGGGGCCAACGTCCTGACTTTC. Amino acid sequence: CSVIMGTGANVLTF.

This clonotype ranks as medium-sized. This beta chain was picked up by a library intended for alpha chains and is off target, so its count carries little meaning. The V gene is TRBV11-2, the J gene TRBJ2-2, with a tentative D call TRBD1 (6 bases). The CDR3 loop spans 13 amino acids. Germline CDR1 is SGHAT and CDR2 is FQNNGV. Trimming shortened V by 5 bases and J by 4 bases, and 8 bases separated the two germline ends. The DNA for the CDR3 is TGTGCCAGCAGCGGGGGCCGCACCGGGGAGCTGTTTTTT. Encoded protein: CASSGGRTGELFF.

Note on this clonotype: Since the library was made to target alpha chains, this beta chain is a stray read and its abundance is not meaningful. V usage is TRBV7-2 and J usage is TRBJ2-3; 8 nucleotides match TRBD2. The CDR3 contains 14 residues. V was pared by 5 bases and J by 3 bases, with 4 bases of the junction left unmatched. Germline CDR1 reads SGHTA; CDR2 reads FQGNSA. The CDR3 sequence: CASSQPSGTDTQYF. The CDR3 DNA reads as TGTGCCAGCAGCCAACCTAGCGGGACAGATACGCAGTATTTT.

In regard to this clonotype: This beta chain turned up in a library designed for alpha chains; as an off-target read, its abundance says little. CDR3: CASSPRGGFYEQYF. The CDR3 nucleotides are TGTGCCAGCTCACCACGGGGCGGGTTCTACGAGCAGTACTTC. This chain links TRBV18 with TRBJ2-7; either TRBD1 or TRBD2 may supply D (5 bases each). The CDR3 is made up of 14 amino acids. Trimming removed 1 base from V and 3 bases from J, with 10 bases in between. CDR1 and CDR2 from the germline V gene are KGHSH and LQKENI. Full variable domain (rest looked up from reference TRBV18 and TRBJ2-7): NAGVMQNPRHLVRRRGQEARLRCSPMKGHSHVYWYRQLPEEGLKFMVYLQKENIIDESGMPKERFSAEFPKEGPSILRIQQVVRGDSAAYFCASSPRGGFYEQYFGPGTRLTVT.

By share of the sample, this clonotype is medium-sized (0.01 to 0.1%). This beta chain is an off-target read within a library intended for alpha chains, so its frequency means little. This chain links TRBV29-1 with TRBJ2-5, with D unresolved. Between the trimmed V and J ends, which lost 4 bases and 3 bases, there was a span of 6 bases. The CDR3 consists of 11 residues. Per the germline V gene, CDR1 is SQVTM and CDR2 is ANQGSEA. The chain's CDR3 is CSVGWEETQYF. The CDR3 coding sequence is TGCAGCGTTGGATGGGAAGAGACCCAGTACTTC.

Concerning this clonotype itself: The library was designed around alpha chains, so this beta chain is a stray read whose abundance carries little weight. J is TRBJ2-5 and V is TRBV5-1, with D uncertain. Trimming pared 1 base from V and 2 bases from J, leaving 6 bases between. CDR1 is SGHRS and CDR2 is YFSETQ in the germline V gene. CDR3 length: 13 amino acids. The DNA for the CDR3 is TGCGCCAGCAGCTTGCAAGGACAAGAGACCCAGTACTTC. Translation: CASSLQGQETQYF.

In the case of this clonotype: This beta chain was picked up by a library intended for alpha chains and is off target, so its count carries little meaning. V and J are TRBV6-2 or TRBV6-3 and TRBJ2-1; D is ambiguous. The CDR3 has 11 amino acids. The germline V and J ends were trimmed by 6 bases and 10 bases, with 10 bases remaining between them. Germline CDR1 MNHEY, CDR2 SVGEGT. CDR3: CASSPGPEQFF. The DNA for the CDR3 is TGTGCCAGCAGCCCCGGGCCAGAGCAGTTCTTC.

In the case of this clonotype: This beta chain is an unintended read in a library built for alpha chains; its size means little. The chain is built from TRBV15 and TRBJ2-1; D gene ambiguous. The CDR3 is made up of 12 amino acids. Trimming removed 1 base from V and 8 bases from J, with 6 bases in between. CDR1 is LNHNV and CDR2 is YYDKDF in the germline V gene (reference sequence). The CDR3 bases are TGTGCCACCAGCAGAGTTGGGTATGAGCAGTTCTTC. Its protein is CATSRVGYEQFF.

The sample holds a few counts of this clonotype. This beta chain is an off-target read within a library intended for alpha chains, so its frequency means little. This rearrangement joins TRBV7-3 to TRBJ2-4; D possibly uses TRBD1 or TRBD2 (5 bases each). The CDR3 covers 14 residues. Looked up from germline, CDR1 is SGHTA and CDR2 is FQGTGA. The germline V and J ends were trimmed by 8 bases and 1 base, with 12 bases remaining between them. CDR3 sequence: CASSGGNAKNIQYF. The DNA for the CDR3 is TGTGCCAGCTCTGGGGGAAACGCCAAAAACATTCAGTACTTC.